This T cell receptor beta chain was captured by sequencing in a study of blood T cell repertoires in COVID-19. The CDR3 runs 13 residues. With V trimmed by 8 bases and J by 7 bases, 6 bases remained unmatched. Looked up from germline, CDR1 is MNHEY and CDR2 is SVGAGI. The method was immunoSEQ multiplex PCR; TCRdb's version includes in-frame clones alone and lacks a portion of them. The table lists roughly 200,000 clones, approximately 80% of them singletons, with 15% to 20% in the top ten. The rearrangement uses TRBV6-5 and TRBJ1-4; 8 bases map to TRBD1. The sequence came from a human donor in a cohort sampled during active COVID-19. The sequenced sample consisted of peripheral blood. For the CDR3, the DNA is TGTGCCAGCTGGCCAGGGGGCGTTGAAAAACTGTTTTTT. Its translation: CASWPGGVEKLFF.